This T cell receptor (beta chain) comes out of a study of T cell responses to AZD1222 COVID-19 vaccine. Study observations and caveats: At study baseline, merely several AZD1222 recipients were seropositive. The study reported that nearly half of spike-specific TCRs target unmutated variant regions.

TCRdb's table, derived via immunoSEQ multiplex PCR, lists solely in-frame clones and lacks some. This repertoire shows roughly 120,000 clones, under 90% found once; its top ten account for approximately 7.5%. The CDR3 contains 15 residues. V was clipped by 0 bases and J by 5 bases, with 14 bases between them. Germline values: CDR1 SGHRS, CDR2 YFSETQ. Worth noting for this clone: Its specificity is unknown.

V usage is TRBV5-1 and J usage is TRBJ1-2; the D is unclear. The clonotype was recovered from an adult in good health. The sequences come from peripheral blood, collected on day 0 of AZD1222 vaccination. The CDR3 sequence is CASSLVGSRGYGYTF. In DNA, the CDR3 is TGCGCCAGCAGCTTGGTTGGGTCCCGAGGTTATGGCTACACCTTC. Based on the CDR3 plus reference TRBV5-1 and TRBJ1-2, the full variable domain is KAGVTQTPRYLIKTRGQQVTLSCSPISGHRSVSWYQQTPGQGLQFLFEYFSETQRNKGNFPGRFSGRQFSNSRSEMNVSTLELGDSALYLCASSLVGSRGYGYTFGSGTRLTVV.